A selection of T cell receptor beta chains follows, all from one sample in a study of blood T cell repertoires in COVID-19. Sequencing used immunoSEQ multiplex PCR; TCRdb keeps in-frame clones, though not all of them. The repertoire has about 120,000 clones, roughly four fifths of them found once; the top ten carry more than 15%. Sequenced input: peripheral blood. These TCRs come from a woman in her fifties or sixties with acute or convalescent COVID-19. The CDR3 runs from the conserved cysteine through the conserved F or W. The D gene is left open where the match is weak. The size of a clone is reported for some rows only, either as once, few or many, or as a class for expanded clones.

V: TRBV18
size: -
J: TRBJ2-5
D: TRBD1
CDR3: CASSPPNRGLLETQYF
DNA: TGTGCCAGCTCACCACCGAACAGGGGGTTGTTAGAGACCCAGTACTTC

V: TRBV6-1
size: once
J: TRBJ2-6
D: -
CDR3: CASSEQAGANVLTF
DNA: TGTGCCAGCAGTGAACAGGCCGGGGCCAACGTCCTGACTTTC

V: TRBV6-6
size: -
J: TRBJ2-6
D: -
CDR3: CATIAGANVLTF
DNA: TGTGCCACCATCGCGGGGGCCAACGTCCTGACTTTC

V: TRBV7-2
size: -
J: TRBJ1-2
D: -
CDR3: CASSPRRGGSYGYTF
DNA: TGTGCCAGCAGCCCCCGGCGAGGAGGGTCCTATGGCTACACCTTC

V: TRBV5-4
size: few
J: TRBJ2-2
D: TRBD2
CDR3: CASSFRTSGNTGELFF
DNA: TGTGCCAGCAGCTTTCGGACTAGCGGTAACACCGGGGAGCTGTTTTTT

V: TRBV7-9
size: few
J: TRBJ2-3
D: -
CDR3: CASRRTSTDTQYF
DNA: TGTGCCAGCAGAAGAACTAGCACAGATACGCAGTATTTT

V: TRBV4-3
size: -
J: TRBJ2-3
D: TRBD2
CDR3: CASSQATSGGDTQYF
DNA: TGCGCCAGCAGCCAAGCGACTAGCGGGGGAGATACGCAGTATTTT

V: TRBV14
size: -
J: TRBJ2-3
D: -
CDR3: CASSRQVATDTQYF
DNA: TGTGCCAGCAGCCGACAGGTAGCCACAGATACGCAGTATTTT

V: TRBV9
size: -
J: TRBJ2-1
D: -
CDR3: CASSVDSYNEQFF
DNA: TGTGCCAGCAGCGTAGACAGCTACAATGAGCAGTTCTTC

V: TRBV4-1
size: -
J: TRBJ1-2
D: -
CDR3: CASSQETRTYGYTF
DNA: TGCGCCAGCAGCCAAGAGACAAGAACCTATGGCTACACCTTC

V: TRBV9
size: -
J: TRBJ1-1
D: -
CDR3: CASSLGGGNTEAFF
DNA: TGTGCCAGCAGCCTAGGGGGAGGGAACACTGAAGCTTTCTTT

V: TRBV28
size: once
J: TRBJ1-4
D: TRBD1
CDR3: CASSPWTGALNEKLFF
DNA: TGTGCCAGCAGTCCTTGGACAGGGGCCCTTAATGAAAAACTGTTTTTT

V: TRBV3-1/TRBV3-2
size: -
J: TRBJ2-2
D: -
CDR3: CASSQELAGELFF
DNA: TGTGCCAGCAGCCAAGAGTTAGCCGGGGAGCTGTTTTTT

V: TRBV5-1
size: -
J: TRBJ1-5
D: -
CDR3: CASSPGGYSNQPQHF
DNA: TGCGCCAGCAGCCCCGGGGGTTATAGCAATCAGCCCCAGCATTTT

V: TRBV6-6
size: few
J: TRBJ2-5
D: -
CDR3: CASSPLGVRKQETQYF
DNA: TGTGCCAGCAGTCCCCTAGGGGTTAGAAAACAAGAGACCCAGTACTTC

V: TRBV13
size: -
J: TRBJ1-1
D: -
CDR3: CASSLGQGNTEAFF
DNA: TGTGCCAGCAGCTTAGGACAGGGGAACACTGAAGCTTTCTTT

V: TRBV6-1
size: -
J: TRBJ1-1
D: -
CDR3: CASSESLTEAFF
DNA: TGTGCCAGCAGTGAGAGTTTGACTGAAGCTTTCTTT

V: TRBV4-3
size: -
J: TRBJ2-2
D: TRBD2
CDR3: CASSQGGLAKNTGELFF
DNA: TGCGCCAGCAGCCAGGGAGGACTAGCGAAGAACACCGGGGAGCTGTTTTTT

V: TRBV19
size: few
J: TRBJ2-1
D: -
CDR3: CASSKPGGNAGDEQFF
DNA: TGTGCCAGTAGTAAACCCGGGGGAAACGCGGGCGATGAGCAGTTCTTC

V: TRBV7-9
size: -
J: TRBJ2-7
D: -
CDR3: CASSLLVEEQYF
DNA: TGTGCCAGCAGCCTCCTCGTCGAGGAGCAGTACTTC

V: TRBV14
size: -
J: TRBJ2-1
D: -
CDR3: CASSQGAQTRSDEQFF
DNA: TGTGCCAGCAGCCAGGGGGCGCAAACAAGGTCTGATGAGCAGTTCTTC

V: TRBV9
size: -
J: TRBJ2-5
D: TRBD2
CDR3: CASSVQTSGGVETQYF
DNA: TGTGCCAGCAGCGTACAGACTAGCGGGGGGGTAGAGACCCAGTACTTC

V: TRBV9
size: -
J: TRBJ2-5
D: -
CDR3: CASSVATGGVETQYF
DNA: TGTGCCAGCAGCGTAGCTACAGGGGGGGTAGAGACCCAGTACTTC

V: TRBV5-1
size: once
J: TRBJ2-5
D: TRBD1
CDR3: CASSSGTGAETQYF
DNA: TGCGCCAGCAGCTCCGGGACAGGGGCGGAGACCCAGTACTTC

V: TRBV5-4
size: -
J: TRBJ1-6
D: -
CDR3: CASSSLVGGGNSPLHF
DNA: TGTGCCAGCAGCTCGCTCGTGGGGGGGGGTAATTCACCCCTCCACTTT

V: TRBV7-2
size: -
J: TRBJ1-5
D: -
CDR3: CASSLDVGARQPQHF
DNA: TGTGCCAGCAGCTTGGACGTGGGGGCGCGGCAGCCCCAGCATTTT

V: TRBV6-1
size: -
J: TRBJ1-2
D: -
CDR3: CASSDQPTPNYGYTF
DNA: TGTGCCAGCAGTGACCAACCGACACCTAACTATGGCTACACCTTC

V: TRBV6-2/TRBV6-3
size: -
J: TRBJ2-1
D: -
CDR3: CASSYWAGGSAEQFF
DNA: TGTGCCAGCAGTTACTGGGCCGGAGGGTCCGCTGAGCAGTTCTTC

V: TRBV3-1/TRBV3-2
size: -
J: TRBJ2-2
D: TRBD2
CDR3: CASSQRRIPGLAGEDTGELFF
DNA: TGTGCCAGCAGCCAAAGAAGGATCCCGGGACTAGCGGGGGAGGACACCGGGGAGCTGTTTTTT

V: TRBV5-1
size: -
J: TRBJ1-2
D: -
CDR3: CASSLGTPVRYGYTF
DNA: TGCGCCAGCAGCCTAGGGACTCCGGTGAGGTATGGCTACACCTTC

V: TRBV7-2
size: -
J: TRBJ1-5
D: -
CDR3: CASSPLSGGRQPQHF
DNA: TGTGCCAGCAGCCCACTATCGGGGGGCAGACAGCCCCAGCATTTT

V: TRBV2
size: -
J: TRBJ2-6
D: -
CDR3: CASSGTGANVLTF
DNA: TGTGCCAGCAGCGGGACAGGGGCCAACGTCCTGACTTTC

V: TRBV6-6
size: -
J: TRBJ2-3
D: TRBD2
CDR3: CASSYIAGGRTDTQYF
DNA: TGTGCCAGCAGTTACATAGCGGGGGGGCGCACAGATACGCAGTATTTT

V: TRBV12-3/TRBV12-4
size: -
J: TRBJ1-6
D: -
CDR3: CASSLLNSPLHF
DNA: TGTGCCAGCAGTTTACTGAATTCACCCCTCCACTTT

V: TRBV6-2/TRBV6-3
size: -
J: TRBJ1-2
D: -
CDR3: CASSLSGYGYTF
DNA: TGTGCCAGCAGTTTATCCGGCTATGGCTACACCTTC

V: TRBV7-3
size: -
J: TRBJ1-1
D: TRBD1
CDR3: CASSLTPGTGNTEAFF
DNA: TGTGCCAGCAGCCTCACCCCCGGGACAGGGAACACTGAAGCTTTCTTT

V: TRBV4-1
size: -
J: TRBJ2-1
D: -
CDR3: CASSQEDSSYNEQFF
DNA: TGCGCCAGCAGCCAAGAAGACAGCTCCTACAATGAGCAGTTCTTC

V: TRBV4-1
size: -
J: TRBJ1-5
D: -
CDR3: CASSQERSNQPQHF
DNA: TGCGCCAGCAGCCAAGAGAGGAGCAATCAGCCCCAGCATTTT

V: TRBV30
size: -
J: TRBJ1-6
D: -
CDR3: CAWSGNSPLHF
DNA: TGTGCCTGGTCCGGGAATTCACCCCTCCACTTT

V: TRBV5-1
size: -
J: TRBJ1-3
D: TRBD1
CDR3: CASSNGQGRGNTIYF
DNA: TGCGCCAGCAGCAACGGACAGGGGAGAGGAAACACCATATATTTT

V: TRBV24-1
size: -
J: TRBJ1-2
D: -
CDR3: CATSDPWRGSYTF
DNA: TGTGCCACCAGTGATCCTTGGAGGGGCAGCTACACCTTC

V: TRBV12-3/TRBV12-4
size: -
J: TRBJ1-6
D: -
CDR3: CASSQSEGQATHF
DNA: TGTGCCAGCAGTCAGTCCGAGGGTCAGGCAACCCACTTT

V: TRBV5-1
size: -
J: TRBJ1-4
D: -
CDR3: CASSFSGGQEKLFF
DNA: TGCGCCAGCAGCTTCTCCGGAGGACAGGAAAAACTGTTTTTT

V: TRBV4-1
size: -
J: TRBJ2-7
D: -
CDR3: CASSQRSGGVPYEQYF
DNA: TGCGCCAGCAGCCAAAGGAGTGGCGGGGTCCCCTACGAGCAGTACTTC

V: TRBV7-3
size: -
J: TRBJ1-2
D: TRBD1
CDR3: CASSPGQRSNYGYTF
DNA: TGTGCCAGCAGCCCGGGACAGCGGTCCAACTATGGCTACACCTTC

V: TRBV7-9
size: once
J: TRBJ2-3
D: TRBD2
CDR3: CASSSSGRASTDTQYF
DNA: TGTGCCAGCAGCTCCTCAGGGAGGGCTAGCACAGATACGCAGTATTTT

V: TRBV19
size: once
J: TRBJ2-1
D: TRBD1
CDR3: CASSIQQGSSYNEQFF
DNA: TGTGCCAGTAGTATACAACAGGGGAGCTCCTACAATGAGCAGTTCTTC

V: TRBV19
size: -
J: TRBJ2-1
D: -
CDR3: CASSIDGAPGSYNEQFF
DNA: TGTGCCAGTAGTATAGATGGGGCTCCTGGGTCTTACAATGAGCAGTTCTTC

V: TRBV4-3
size: -
J: TRBJ1-1
D: -
CDR3: CASSHNRPRNTEAFF
DNA: TGCGCCAGCAGCCATAATCGTCCCAGGAACACTGAAGCTTTCTTT

V: TRBV11-2
size: -
J: TRBJ2-3
D: TRBD2
CDR3: CASRSLRGEGDTQYF
DNA: TGTGCCAGCAGATCTCTGCGGGGGGAAGGAGATACGCAGTATTTT

V: TRBV2
size: -
J: TRBJ1-5
D: -
CDR3: CASKGEGNQPQHF
DNA: TGTGCCAGCAAGGGAGAGGGCAATCAGCCCCAGCATTTT

V: TRBV6-2/TRBV6-3
size: -
J: TRBJ2-2
D: -
CDR3: CASSYSVAGIELFF
DNA: TGTGCCAGCAGTTACTCTGTCGCAGGGATCGAGCTGTTTTTT

V: TRBV3-1/TRBV3-2
size: -
J: TRBJ2-1
D: TRBD2
CDR3: CASSRLGGGELFF
DNA: TGTGCCAGCAGCCGTCTGGGGGGGGGTGAGCTGTTCTTC

V: TRBV10-3
size: -
J: TRBJ2-1
D: -
CDR3: CAISEGGSAASSYNEQFF
DNA: TGTGCCATCAGTGAAGGGGGTTCGGCGGCTAGCTCCTACAATGAGCAGTTCTTC

V: TRBV11-1
size: -
J: TRBJ2-5
D: -
CDR3: CASSFRLAEETQYF
DNA: TGTGCCAGCAGCTTCCGGCTAGCCGAAGAGACCCAGTACTTC